These 21 T cell receptor beta chains were sequenced from one sample in a study of T cells in Graves' hyperthyroidism and ophthalmopathy. RNA transcripts yielded amplified TCR beta CDR3 regions. First-round RT-PCR with HTBI primers amplified the TCR CDR3 region. TCRdb reanalysed the multiplex PCR reads using MiXCR and keeps one entry per CDR3 protein. This table has about 46,000 distinct CDR3 sequences, 45% to 50% appearing once. Sequencing was performed on peripheral blood or thyroid tissue (not recorded which). Receptors were obtained from a woman aged 45-65 years with Graves' hyperthyroidism.

The rearrangement links TRBV19 to TRBJ2-2, with D tentatively TRBD1 or TRBD2 (5 bases each). Trimming stripped 7 bases from V and 4 bases from J, with 22 bases between. The germline V gene has CDR1 LNHDA and CDR2 SQIVND (reference sequence). CDR3 size: 17 residues. The CDR3 bases are TGTGCCAGTAAACAACCCAAGGGGACGCCCCTCACCGGGGAGCTGTTTTTT. Its protein product is CASKQPKGTPLTGELFF.

This clonotype occurred many times. With a much larger clone just one base away, this may be a read error. The rearrangement joins TRBV15 to TRBJ2-7, with 10 bases lining up with TRBD2. CDR1 and CDR2 (germline): LNHNV, YYDKDF (reference sequence). V lost 1 base and J lost 7; bases outside the gene matches: 13. CDR3 length equals 17 residues. The CDR3 spells CATSRGLGLAEVKEQYF. CDR3 nucleotide sequence: TGTGCCACCAGCAGAGGATTAGGACTAGCGGAAGTTAAGGAGCAGTACTTC.

DNA of the CDR3: TGTGCCACCAGCAGAGATCGGACTAGCGGGAGGTCCTACGAGCAGTACTTC. Translation: CATSRDRTSGRSYEQYF. The V call is TRBV15, the J call TRBJ2-7; 14 bases fit TRBD2. The CDR3 runs 17 residues. Per germline, CDR1 LNHNV and CDR2 YYDKDF (reference sequence). Losses at the gene ends were 0 bases for V and 1 base for J; bases not matched to a gene: 2. The whole variable domain, remainder taken from reference TRBV15 and TRBJ2-7, is DAMVIQNPRYQVTQFGKPVTLSCSQTLNHNVMYWYQQKSSQAPKLLFHYYDKDFNNEADTPDNFQSRRPNTSFCFLDIRSPGLGDTAMYLCATSRDRTSGRSYEQYFGPGTRLTVT.

This clonotype was observed many times. The chain carries TRBV12-3 or TRBV12-4 and TRBJ2-7; D possibly corresponds to TRBD1 (6 bases). The V gene lost 5 bases and the J gene lost 5 bases, with 16 bases spanning the gap. The CDR3 consists of 14 residues. The DNA for the CDR3 is TGTGCCAGCAGTCCCCGGACAGTCGCGGACGAGCAGTACTTC. Amino acids: CASSPRTVADEQYF.

This clonotype was recorded many times. This likely comes from a read error, as the CDR3 has no conserved phenylalanine or tryptophan at its end. The chain recombines TRBV20-1 with TRBJ1-5, with a tentative D call TRBD1 (5 bases). V lost 4 bases and J 0 bases, leaving 10 bases between the germline ends. CDR1 DFQATT and CDR2 SNEGSKA come from the germline V gene (reference sequence). This CDR3 is built from 14 residues. Here the CDR3 reads CSATRQNSNQPQHL. In DNA form, the CDR3 reads TGCAGTGCTACCCGACAGAATAGCAATCAGCCCCAGCATCTT.

This clonotype was counted ten times or more. V gene TRBV7-2 combines with J gene TRBJ1-1, with D possibly TRBD1 on 5 matching bases. This CDR3 comprises 15 residues. CDR1 is SGHTA and CDR2 is FQGNSA in the germline V gene. The germline V and J ends were trimmed by 1 base and 1 base, with 10 bases remaining between them. The CDR3 DNA sequence: TGTGCCAGCAGCTTAGAACAGGTCGGGAACACTGAAGCTTTCTTT. Protein product: CASSLEQVGNTEAFF.

V and J are TRBV2 and TRBJ2-7; TRBD1 matches at 7 bases. Unmatched junction bases numbered 9, after V lost 3 bases and J lost 4 bases. The CDR3 extends over 15 amino acids. CDR1 SNHLY and CDR2 FYNNEI come from the germline V gene. CDR3 residues: CASSEGDSLPYEQYF. The CDR3 nucleotides are TGTGCCAGCAGTGAGGGGGACAGCCTCCCTTACGAGCAGTACTTC. Full variable domain (remainder filled in from reference TRBV2 and TRBJ2-7): EPEVTQTPSHQVTQMGQEVILRCVPISNHLYFYWYRQILGQKVEFLVSFYNNEISEKSEIFDDQFSVERPDGSNFTLKIRSTKLEDSAMYFCASSEGDSLPYEQYFGPGTRLTVT.

The table lists this clonotype with a few counts. The rearrangement links TRBV10-3 to TRBJ1-5; 8 bases map to TRBD1. The V segment lost 6 bases and the J segment 9 bases; nucleotides outside the gene matches: 13. Germline V CDR1 and CDR2: ENHRY, SYGVKD. The CDR3 runs to 15 residues. The CDR3 region is CAIRAAGGGAGPQHF. The CDR3 DNA sequence: TGTGCCATCAGGGCCGCAGGGGGCGGAGCTGGGCCCCAGCATTTT.

This clonotype was counted at least ten times. This chain joins TRBV20-1 and TRBJ1-2; 7 nucleotides match TRBD1. CDR1 is DFQATT and CDR2 is SNEGSKA in the germline V gene (reference sequence). J was trimmed by 4 bases and V by 5 bases; bases with no gene match: 10. The CDR3 contains 14 residues. CDR3 protein: CSAPQGLPSYGYTF. For the CDR3, the DNA is TGCAGTGCTCCACAGGGGCTCCCCAGCTATGGCTACACCTTC.

This clonotype has at least ten counts. The chain employs TRBV30 and TRBJ1-6; D ambiguous. This CDR3 is 13 amino acids long. The V gene's germline CDR1 is GTSNPN and CDR2 SVGIG (reference sequence). V gave up 2 bases and J gave up 5 bases, with 7 bases separating them. The CDR3 nucleotides are TGTGCCTGGAGTCGACATAATAATTCACCCCTCCACTTT. This encodes CAWSRHNNSPLHF.

This clonotype has at least ten counts. This rearrangement joins TRBV20-1 to TRBJ2-3; D call uncertain. CDR3 length: 12 residues. CDR1 and CDR2 (germline): DFQATT, SNEGSKA (reference sequence). The CDR3 spells CTPSPTTDTQYF. The DNA of the CDR3 is TGCACCCCATCCCCTACCACAGATACGCAGTATTTT.

This clonotype was observed a handful of times. The gene calls are TRBV7-2 and TRBJ1-1; 10 nucleotides line up with TRBD1. Per the germline V gene, CDR1 is SGHTA and CDR2 is FQGNSA. With V trimmed by 2 bases and J by 10 bases, 10 bases remained unmatched. The CDR3 totals 15 residues. In DNA, the CDR3 is TGTGCCAGCAGCTTATATTGGGGACAGGGGAGGATAGCTTTCTTT. Protein: CASSLYWGQGRIAFF.

This clonotype came up once. The chain recombines TRBV13 with TRBJ1-2, with a tentative D call TRBD1 (6 bases). This CDR3 is 15 amino acids long. V dropped 5 bases and J dropped 4 bases, with 17 bases sitting between them. Germline-derived CDR1 and CDR2 are PRHDT and FYEKMQ (reference sequence). This CDR3 is CASSQGQTGIYGYTF. In DNA form, the CDR3 reads TGTGCCAGCAGCCAAGGTCAAACAGGGATCTATGGCTACACCTTC.

This clonotype was detected ten times or more. The J gene is TRBJ1-5, the V gene TRBV20-1; no clear D. Germline assignment: CDR1 DFQATT and CDR2 SNEGSKA (reference sequence). This CDR3 region has 15 residues. V dropped 6 bases and J dropped 7 bases, with 22 bases sitting between them. CDR3 in amino acids: CSAQASAARRQPQHF. In DNA form, the CDR3 reads TGCAGTGCCCAAGCCTCAGCCGCGAGGCGCCAGCCCCAGCATTTT.

The chain has TRBV24-1 and TRBJ1-6, with no clear D. The V end lost 5 bases, the J end lost 0 bases, and 19 bases lay between the germline ends. Germline V gene lookup returns CDR1 KGHDR and CDR2 SFDVKD. This CDR3 is 19 amino acids long. This CDR3 is CATSVARTARGSYNSPLHF. CDR3 bases: TGTGCCACCAGTGTTGCCAGGACGGCTCGGGGCTCCTATAATTCACCCCTCCACTTT.

The CDR3 is CSARAGGPEETQYF. The DNA of the CDR3 is TGCAGTGCTAGAGCGGGAGGGCCGGAAGAGACCCAGTACTTC. The chain joins TRBV20-1 to TRBJ2-5, with 8 positions matching TRBD2. The germline V gene has CDR1 DFQATT and CDR2 SNEGSKA (reference sequence). The V gene end was trimmed by 1 base and the J gene end by 3 bases; junction bases not matched to a gene: 4. The CDR3 spans 14 residues.

CDR3 in DNA: TGTGCCAGCAGTCCCCCGCTCGACCCTAACTATGGCTACACCTTC. It specifies CASSPPLDPNYGYTF. The rearrangement joins TRBV19 to TRBJ1-2; D unclear. V dropped 9 bases and J dropped 0 bases, with 17 bases sitting between them. The CDR3 spans 15 residues. The germline V gene has CDR1 LNHDA and CDR2 SQIVND (reference sequence).

This chain connects TRBV20-1 to TRBJ2-7; D perhaps matches TRBD2 (6 bases). Trimming took 0 bases from V and 0 from J, leaving 15 bases between them. The CDR3 extends over 16 amino acids. The V gene's germline CDR1 is DFQATT and CDR2 SNEGSKA (reference sequence). This CDR3 reads CSARDRGRITSYEQYF. The CDR3 DNA is TGCAGTGCTAGAGATCGTGGGAGGATCACCTCCTACGAGCAGTACTTC.

On this clonotype: Since the CDR3 does not end with the conserved phenylalanine or tryptophan, this likely comes from a read error. Because the CDR3's place on the DNA is in doubt, the DNA is left out and the CDR3 is given as listed by TCRdb. This sequence joins TRBV7-3 and TRBJ2-2; the table's D gene call, TRBD1, was not cross checked with the DNA. The CDR3 spans 13 residues, counting both ends. The germline CDR1 and CDR2 sequences are SGHTA and FQGTGA. CDR3 protein: CASSPVPTGELVL.

The chain links TRBV12-3 or TRBV12-4 to TRBJ2-5, with D perhaps TRBD2 (5 bases). With 6 bases removed from V and 7 bases from J, the gap between germline ends came to 6 bases. The CDR3 sequence is 10 residues long. The CDR3 DNA reads TGTGCCAGCAGACTAGGGACCCAGTACTTC. This encodes CASRLGTQYF.

This clonotype is termed medium-sized (0.01 to 0.1%). J is TRBJ2-2 and V is TRBV2; 8 bases are a match to TRBD1. From germline, CDR1 is SNHLY and CDR2 FYNNEI. Trimming at V came to 7 bases and at J to 6 bases, leaving 4 bases not matched to a gene. The length of the CDR3 is 13 residues. As DNA, the CDR3 is TGTGCCAGCAATACGGACAGGGCCGGGGAGCTGTTTTTT. It is translated as CASNTDRAGELFF. Combining the CDR3 with reference TRBV2 and TRBJ2-2 gives the whole variable domain EPEVTQTPSHQVTQMGQEVILRCVPISNHLYFYWYRQILGQKVEFLVSFYNNEISEKSEIFDDQFSVERPDGSNFTLKIRSTKLEDSAMYFCASNTDRAGELFFGEGSRLTVL.